The 25 T cell receptor beta chains presented below share a single source sample, sequenced in a study of immune evolution from preneoplasia to lung adenocarcinoma. Measured with immunoSEQ multiplex PCR; TCRdb has only the in-frame clones, and not every one. The sample lists several thousand clones, roughly 80% seen once, with around 8.8% in the top ten. Sequenced input: FFPE adjacent normal lung tissue. All receptors derive from a person aged 65 to 79 with lung adenocarcinoma.

The rearrangement links TRBV28 to TRBJ2-5, with D possibly being TRBD2 (6 bases). This CDR3 region has 14 residues. Germline CDR1 and CDR2: MDHEN and SYDVKM. The germline V and J ends were trimmed by 8 bases and 7 bases, with 20 bases remaining between them. The DNA of the CDR3 is TGTGCCAGCGCGGGACTCCTAAGTAAAGGGACCCAGTACTTC. Its protein product is CASAGLLSKGTQYF.

The chain joins TRBV6-5 to TRBJ1-3, with 9 positions matching TRBD1. The CDR3 is made up of 15 amino acids. The J segment lost 3 bases and the V segment lost 6 bases, leaving 6 bases of the junction unmatched. Germline V CDR1 and CDR2: MNHEY, SVGAGI. The CDR3 here is CASSVQGAGGNTIYF. The CDR3, as DNA: TGTGCCAGCAGCGTACAGGGGGCCGGTGGAAACACCATATATTTT.

The chain carries TRBV28 and TRBJ1-6; 7 bases match TRBD1. This CDR3 contains 14 residues. Germline CDR1 and CDR2: MDHEN and SYDVKM. Losses at the gene ends were 6 bases for V and 6 bases for J; bases not matched to a gene: 5. DNA for the CDR3: TGTGCCAGCAGCTCGACAGGGACTAATTCACCCCTCCACTTT. Translation: CASSSTGTNSPLHF. Full variable domain (outside the CDR3, taken from reference TRBV28 and TRBJ1-6): DVKVTQSSRYLVKRTGEKVFLECVQDMDHENMFWYRQDPGLGLRLIYFSYDVKMKEKGDIPEGYSVSREKKERFSLILESASTNQTSMYLCASSSTGTNSPLHFGNGTRLTVT.

This chain connects TRBV7-2 to TRBJ2-3; D is uncertain. The V gene's germline CDR1 is SGHTA and CDR2 FQGNSA. The ends were cut back, 1 base at V and 4 bases at J, with 6 bases in the middle. The CDR3 is 13 amino acids. The CDR3 is CASSLVSADTQYF. Here the CDR3 DNA reads TGTGCCAGCAGCTTAGTATCGGCAGATACGCAGTATTTT.

This clone was seen just once. The chain recombines TRBV28 with TRBJ1-2, with D possibly matching TRBD1 (5 bases). Trimming left V 3 bases short and J 2 bases short, with 7 bases between. Germline-derived CDR1 and CDR2 are MDHEN and SYDVKM. CDR3 length: 13 amino acids. This CDR3 reads CASSLGQNYGYTF. Here the CDR3 DNA reads TGTGCCAGCAGTTTGGGGCAGAACTATGGCTACACCTTC.

This chain links TRBV18 with TRBJ2-5; 7 positions match TRBD1. Trimming at V came to 5 bases and at J to 2 bases, leaving 5 bases not matched to a gene. The CDR3 is 14 amino acids. The germline V gene has CDR1 KGHSH and CDR2 LQKENI. In nucleotides, the CDR3 is TGTGCCAGCTCAGTGTCGGGACAGCAAGAGACCCAGTACTTC. Translating gives CASSVSGQQETQYF.

The rearrangement joins TRBV9 to TRBJ2-4; 9 nucleotides agree with TRBD2. The trim removed 4 bases at V and 0 bases at J, leaving 5 bases unmatched. Germline CDR1 SGDLS, CDR2 YYNGEE. The CDR3 has 16 amino acids. The CDR3 sequence: CASSSRTSAAKNIQYF. Written as DNA, the CDR3 is TGTGCCAGCAGCTCCAGGACTAGCGCAGCCAAAAACATTCAGTACTTC.

The V and J genes are TRBV2 and TRBJ1-6, with D tentatively TRBD1 (6 bases). CDR3 length equals 15 residues. Germline V lookup: CDR1 SNHLY, CDR2 FYNNEI. V gave up 6 bases and J gave up 7 bases, with 16 bases separating them. The CDR3 reads CASRDLGGPNSPLHF. In DNA, the CDR3 is TGTGCCAGCAGGGACTTGGGGGGGCCGAATTCACCCCTCCACTTT.

The V gene is TRBV2, the J gene TRBJ2-3; TRBD2 matches 10 bases. This CDR3 has 15 amino acids. The germline CDR1 and CDR2 sequences are SNHLY and FYNNEI. Trimming cost V 7 bases and J 8 bases; bases outside gene matches: 12. The CDR3 bases are TGTGCCAGCACCCAGGGGGGGCTAGCGGGAGTTACGCAGTATTTT. It is translated as CASTQGGLAGVTQYF.

The chain employs TRBV2 and TRBJ1-4, with D uncertain. Germline lookup yields CDR1 SNHLY and CDR2 FYNNEI. The V end was cut by 5 bases, the J end by 8 bases, with 12 bases between. CDR3 size: 13 residues. DNA for the CDR3: TGTGCCAGCAGTCCAGGAACGAGGGAAAAACTGTTTTTT. Translation gives CASSPGTREKLFF.

V is TRBV6-5 and J is TRBJ1-5; the D gene is possibly TRBD1 (6 bases). The CDR3 has 15 amino acids. Germline values: CDR1 MNHEY, CDR2 SVGAGI. V was shortened by 5 bases and J by 1 base, with 12 bases between the two germline ends. Here the CDR3 DNA reads TGTGCCAGCAGTCCGGTACAGGGAAGCAATCAGCCCCAGCATTTT. Amino acid sequence: CASSPVQGSNQPQHF.

CDR3 region: CASSFRGGLADQYF. CDR3 DNA sequence: TGTGCCAGCAGCTTCCGGGGGGGCCTTGCGGACCAGTACTTC. The genes are TRBV5-6 and TRBJ2-5; 8 nucleotides align to TRBD2. The length of the CDR3 is 14 residues. Trimming took 2 bases from V and 10 from J; bases not matched to a gene: 10. Looked up from germline, CDR1 is SGHDT and CDR2 is YYEEEE.

For this clone: Distinct nucleotide sequences in the sample also encode this CDR3. This chain joins TRBV2 and TRBJ2-1; D might be TRBD1 (6 bases). The CDR3 contains 14 residues. The V gene lost 6 bases and the J gene lost 8 bases, with 17 bases spanning the gap. Looked up from germline, CDR1 is SNHLY and CDR2 is FYNNEI. The DNA for the CDR3 is TGTGCCAGCAGGACCGGGACATCAGACCATGAGCAGTTCTTC. This gives the protein CASRTGTSDHEQFF.

V usage is TRBV7-9 and J usage is TRBJ2-7; D not resolved. The CDR3 runs 12 residues. Per germline, CDR1 SEHNR and CDR2 FQNEAQ (reference sequence). Deletions cut 1 base from V and 6 bases from J, with 7 bases between. CDR3: CASSLGVSEQYF. The CDR3 DNA reads as TGTGCCAGCAGCTTAGGTGTGTCCGAGCAGTACTTC.

This clone was seen a few times. This chain joins TRBV5-1 and TRBJ2-7; perhaps TRBD1 as D (6 bases). Germline lookup yields CDR1 SGHRS and CDR2 YFSETQ. The CDR3 spans 13 residues. V lost 2 bases to trimming and J lost 6 bases, with 12 bases between them. As DNA, the CDR3 is TGCGCCAGCAGCTTACAGGGTTTTAGCGAGCAGTACTTC. This codes for CASSLQGFSEQYF.

This chain links TRBV18 with TRBJ1-2, with TRBD1 matching over 11 bases. CDR1 is KGHSH and CDR2 is LQKENI in the germline V gene. With V trimmed by 1 base and J by 4 bases, 8 bases remained unmatched. The CDR3 length is 17 residues. This CDR3 is CASSPQGADRGPYGYTF. The CDR3 DNA reads TGTGCCAGCTCACCACAGGGAGCGGACAGGGGGCCCTATGGCTACACCTTC.

The V and J genes are TRBV7-6 and TRBJ2-2; 8 positions agree with TRBD2. The ends lost 11 bases at V and 6 bases at J; junction bases unmatched: 11. Germline V lookup: CDR1 SGHVS, CDR2 FNYEAQ. The CDR3 consists of 14 residues. CDR3 region: CAVPGLGQSGELFF. CDR3 sequence (DNA): TGTGCCGTCCCGGGACTAGGTCAATCCGGGGAGCTGTTTTTT.

This chain uses TRBV10-3 with TRBJ2-1, with D maybe TRBD2 (5 bases). CDR3 size: 17 residues. Germline-derived CDR1 and CDR2 are ENHRY and SYGVKD. V lost 8 bases and J 4 bases, leaving 24 bases between the germline ends. The CDR3, as DNA: TGTGCCATCTCATCACCCCCGGGGAGCGGCACTTACAATGAGCAGTTCTTC. It codes for CAISSPPGSGTYNEQFF.

The chain is built from TRBV18 and TRBJ1-1, with D maybe TRBD1 (5 bases). V was cut by 1 base and J by 1 base, with 19 bases left in between. Per germline, CDR1 KGHSH and CDR2 LQKENI. This CDR3 has 18 residues. In nucleotides, the CDR3 is TGTGCCAGCTCACCACTCATTCTCGGGGCTGGATCGAACACTGAAGCTTTCTTT. The encoded protein is CASSPLILGAGSNTEAFF.

V gene TRBV5-6 combines with J gene TRBJ2-7; 10 bases map to TRBD2. This CDR3 region has 14 residues. The J segment lost 2 bases and the V segment lost 4 bases, leaving 3 bases of the junction unmatched. CDR1 SGHDT and CDR2 YYEEEE come from the germline V gene. CDR3 sequence (DNA): TGTGCCAGCAGCAGAGCGGGAGGGGCCTACGAGCAGTACTTC. Protein: CASSRAGGAYEQYF.

This chain joins TRBV11-2 and TRBJ1-4; no clear D. Germline CDR1 SGHAT, CDR2 FQNNGV. Trimming cost V 1 base and J 8 bases, with 11 bases left between them. This CDR3 spans 14 amino acids. Written as DNA, the CDR3 is TGTGCCAGCAGCTTAGCGGGTGCGGGAGAAAAACTGTTTTTT. It specifies CASSLAGAGEKLFF. Complete variable domain (other parts from reference TRBV11-2 and TRBJ1-4): EAGVAQSPRYKIIEKRQSVAFWCNPISGHATLYWYQQILGQGPKLLIQFQNNGVVDDSQLPKDRFSAERLKGVDSTLKIQPAKLEDSAVYLCASSLAGAGEKLFFGSGTQLSVL.

The V and J genes are TRBV7-3 and TRBJ2-1; no firm D call. CDR1 and CDR2 (germline): SGHTA, FQGTGA. Trimming took 3 bases from V and 7 from J, leaving 10 bases between them. This CDR3 contains 13 residues. The DNA for the CDR3 is TGTGCCAGCAGCTTTTTAGCAAGGAATGAGCAGTTCTTC. Translation: CASSFLARNEQFF.

This chain links TRBV5-1 with TRBJ2-1; D tentatively fits TRBD1 or TRBD2 (5 bases each). V was shortened by 4 bases and J by 0 bases, with 20 bases between the two germline ends. Germline CDR1 SGHRS, CDR2 YFSETQ. CDR3 length equals 18 residues. The CDR3 reads CASSPTVPGPGSYNEQFF. CDR3 nucleotides: TGCGCCAGCAGCCCTACTGTACCGGGACCCGGCTCCTACAATGAGCAGTTCTTC.

The chain employs TRBV11-3 and TRBJ2-6, with D uncertain. The ends were cut back, 4 bases at V and 1 base at J, with 23 bases in the middle. In germline, CDR1 is SGHNT, CDR2 YENEEA. This CDR3 has 20 amino acids. CDR3 in amino acids: CASSSRMEFVSTSGANVLTF. The CDR3, as DNA: TGTGCCAGCAGCTCAAGAATGGAGTTTGTCAGCACATCTGGGGCCAACGTCCTGACTTTC. The variable domain in full, completed from reference TRBV11-3 and TRBJ2-6, reads EAGVVQSPRYKIIEKKQPVAFWCNPISGHNTLYWYLQNLGQGPELLIRYENEEAVDDSQLPKDRFSAERLKGVDSTLKIQPAELGDSAVYLCASSSRMEFVSTSGANVLTFGAGSRLTVL.

The gene calls are TRBV30 and TRBJ2-7; no reliable D call. The germline V and J ends were trimmed by 0 bases and 5 bases, with 5 bases remaining between them. This CDR3 has 11 residues. CDR1 is GTSNPN, CDR2 SVGIG, per germline (reference sequence). In DNA, the CDR3 is TGTGCCTGGAGTGTACTTGACGAGCAGTACTTC. Translated, it gives CAWSVLDEQYF.